This TCR beta chain was documented in a study of technical replicates of blood from a few donors (dated by TCRdb to 2015 to 2018). Germline trimming amounts to 3 bases on V and 3 bases on J, with 15 as the count of junction bases outside the gene matches. There are 17 amino acids in the CDR3, from cysteine to phenylalanine inclusive. This entry keeps only the CDR3 DNA: 51 bases, framed from base 1. CDR1 and CDR2 were assigned from the germline V gene (reference sequence) as SGHKS and YYEKEE. Library preparation employed the immunoSEQ multiplex PCR assay. TCRdb obtained this table from immuneACCESS and retained in-frame rearrangements with V and J assigned. These tables miss some clones; where compared with another copy, unresolved V genes account for less than half of the shortfall, and the remainder is unexplained. Counted in this sample were approximately 97,000 clones; 85% to 95% of them appeared once. The biggest ten clones account for roughly 0.3% of the sample.

With respect to this clone: Its antigen remains undetermined. Per-nucleotide qualities are absent, and no much larger clonotype sits a single base away.

The V and J genes are TRBV5-5 and TRBJ2-7; TRBD2 fits 7 bases in the junction. The receptor was isolated from a human donor in good health. Sequencing was carried out using T cells isolated from PBMCs. The nucleotides read TGTGCCAGCAGCTCTGGAGGACTAGGGGTTAAAAACTACGAGCAGTACTTC. It translates as CASSSGGLGVKNYEQYF. With the rest looked up from the reference TRBV5-5 and TRBJ2-7 genes rather than sequenced, the full variable domain is DAGVTQSPTHLIKTRGQQVTLRCSPISGHKSVSWYQQVLGQGPQFIFQYYEKEERGRGNFPDRFSARQFPNYSSELNVNALLLGDSALYLCASSSGGLGVKNYEQYFGPGTRLTVT.